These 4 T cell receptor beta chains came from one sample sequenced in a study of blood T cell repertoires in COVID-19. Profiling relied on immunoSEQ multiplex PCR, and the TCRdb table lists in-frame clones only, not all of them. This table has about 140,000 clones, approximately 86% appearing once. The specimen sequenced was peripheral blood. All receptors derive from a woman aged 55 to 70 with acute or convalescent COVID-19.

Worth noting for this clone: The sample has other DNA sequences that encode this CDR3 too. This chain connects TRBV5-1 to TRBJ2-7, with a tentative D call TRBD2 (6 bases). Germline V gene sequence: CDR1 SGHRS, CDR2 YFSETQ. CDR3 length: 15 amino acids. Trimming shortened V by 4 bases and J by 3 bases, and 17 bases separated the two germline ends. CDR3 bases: TGCGCCAGCAGCCGGACCAGCGGACTATACTACGAGCAGTACTTC. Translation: CASSRTSGLYYEQYF.

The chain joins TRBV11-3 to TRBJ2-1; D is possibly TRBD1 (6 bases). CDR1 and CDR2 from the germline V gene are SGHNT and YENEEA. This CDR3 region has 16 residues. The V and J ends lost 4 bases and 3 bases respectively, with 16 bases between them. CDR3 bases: TGTGCCAGCAGCTCTAGGACTCAAGGGGGCTACAATGAGCAGTTCTTC. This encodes CASSSRTQGGYNEQFF.

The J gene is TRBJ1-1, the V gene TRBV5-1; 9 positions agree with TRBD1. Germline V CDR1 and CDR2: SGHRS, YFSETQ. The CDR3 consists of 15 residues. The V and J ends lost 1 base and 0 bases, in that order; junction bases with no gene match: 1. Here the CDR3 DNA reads TGCGCCAGCAGCTTGACAGGGGGCGTGAACACTGAAGCTTTCTTT. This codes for CASSLTGGVNTEAFF.

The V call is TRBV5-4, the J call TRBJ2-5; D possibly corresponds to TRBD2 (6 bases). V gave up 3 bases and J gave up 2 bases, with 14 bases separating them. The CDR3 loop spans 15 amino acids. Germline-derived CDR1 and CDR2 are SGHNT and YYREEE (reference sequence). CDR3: CASSSRGSRQETQYF. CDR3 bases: TGTGCCAGCAGCTCCCGGGGGTCCCGGCAAGAGACCCAGTACTTC.